This T cell receptor beta chain appears in the sequencing data of a study of cytomegalovirus exposure and HLA in healthy donors. CDR3 length: 15 amino acids. Germline lookup yields CDR1 MNHEY and CDR2 SMNVEV (reference sequence). Trimming cost V 6 bases and J 1 base, with 15 bases left between them. The PCR made use of 60 Vbeta and 13 Jbeta primers. TCRdb keeps only in-frame clones here, not all; method: immunoSEQ multiplex PCR. The data contain approximately 130,000 clones, around 79% of them singletons. The source is a young woman in good health and CMV-seronegative. The sequenced sample was PBMCs. The V call is TRBV27, the J call TRBJ1-1; no clear D. The CDR3 reads CASSPPQPRNTEAFF. CDR3 nucleotides: TGTGCCAGCAGCCCTCCACAGCCCAGGAACACTGAAGCTTTCTTT.